This TCR beta chain was retrieved from a study of cytomegalovirus exposure and HLA in healthy donors. CDR1 is SGDLS, CDR2 YYNGEE, per germline. V lost 0 bases, J lost 6 bases, and 18 bases lay in between. This CDR3 has 16 amino acids. Profiling relied on immunoSEQ multiplex PCR, and the TCRdb table lists in-frame clones only, not all of them. Of about 160,000 clones listed, 80% to 90% are singletons. V usage is TRBV9 and J usage is TRBJ1-1; D possibly corresponds to TRBD1 (5 bases). The sample consisted of PBMCs. This clonotype was obtained from a woman younger than 35 in good health and CMV-seronegative. The CDR3 loop is CASSVGETPWGAEAFF. The CDR3 DNA reads as TGTGCCAGCAGCGTAGGGGAAACGCCGTGGGGCGCTGAAGCTTTCTTT.